The table lists the clone carrying this T cell receptor (beta chain) with a few counts. The data originate from a study of blood T cell repertoires in COVID-19. Background on the study: Both acute and convalescent COVID-19 samples were obtained from the United States, Italy and Spain. T cells, B-cell-depleted T cells, or PBMCs provided the cDNA or gDNA that served as material.

The CDR3 runs to 14 residues. Germline CDR1 SGHDT, CDR2 YYEEEE. V shed 4 bases and J shed 6 bases, with 16 bases lying between them. Authors' methods: Counts of nucleated cells, estimated from reference gene primer amplification, were obtained. Sequencing used immunoSEQ multiplex PCR; TCRdb keeps in-frame clones, though not all of them. The DNA gave D and trimming, while V, J and clone size come from that table. The data contain a few hundred thousand clones, around four fifths of them singletons. The clonotype was recovered from a man aged 30 to 45 with active or convalescent COVID-19. The chain is built from TRBV5-6 and TRBJ1-2; D call uncertain. The material sequenced was peripheral blood. CDR3 protein: CASSQDTQAHGYTF. The CDR3 nucleotides read TGTGCCAGCAGCCAAGATACCCAAGCTCATGGCTACACCTTC.